Each of the 16 T cell receptor beta chains below was sequenced from the same sample in a study of PD-L1 blockade in urothelial cancer. Here immunoSEQ multiplex PCR was the method, and the copy in TCRdb shows in-frame clones only, minus some. The sample comprises 90,000 to 120,000 clones, about 85% of which are singletons, and 2.4% rests with the top ten. Sequencing used PBMCs, obtained around atezolizumab (anti-PD-L1) treatment. The receptor source for this set is a man aged 45-65 years with urothelial cancer.

The chain recombines TRBV6-6 with TRBJ1-1; D may be TRBD1 (5 bases). Germline V lookup: CDR1 MNHNY, CDR2 SVGAGI (reference sequence). The length of the CDR3 is 12 residues. Trimming removed 5 bases at V and 10 bases at J, with 14 bases between. The DNA of the CDR3 is TGTGCCAGCAGTCCGATTCCCCAGGGAGCTTTCTTT. Protein sequence: CASSPIPQGAFF.

The chain recombines TRBV19 with TRBJ1-2; 10 bases are a match to TRBD1. V shed 9 bases, J shed 4 bases, and the junction held 14 bases outside the gene matches. The CDR3 covers 16 residues. Germline V gene lookup returns CDR1 LNHDA and CDR2 SQIVND (reference sequence). CDR3 DNA: TGTGCCAGCCGGGTTGGAGCGACAGGGGGCGGCTATGGCTACACCTTC. Its translation: CASRVGATGGGYGYTF.

The chain uses TRBV28 and TRBJ2-7; 7 bases are shared with TRBD1. The CDR3 covers 12 residues. Germline V gene lookup returns CDR1 MDHEN and CDR2 SYDVKM. J was trimmed by 7 bases and V by 3 bases; bases with no gene match: 3. The CDR3 coding sequence is TGTGCCAGCAGTTTCAGGGGGAAAGAGCAGTACTTC. It codes for CASSFRGKEQYF.

CDR3 sequence (DNA): TGTGCCAGCAGCTCACCGGGACGCAGGGGTGAAAAACTGTTTTTT. Encoded protein: CASSSPGRRGEKLFF. The chain couples TRBV5-4 to TRBJ1-4, with D possibly TRBD1 on 6 matching bases. The V gene lost 3 bases and the J gene lost 7 bases, with 16 bases spanning the gap. Germline values: CDR1 SGHNT, CDR2 YYREEE (reference sequence). The length of the CDR3 is 15 residues.

This chain connects TRBV7-3 to TRBJ2-7; TRBD2 matches at 8 bases. CDR3 size: 14 residues. The V gene's germline CDR1 is SGHTA and CDR2 FQGTGA. Trimming took 4 bases from V and 5 from J; bases not matched to a gene: 7. The CDR3 sequence: CASSSQAGGNEQYF. In DNA, the CDR3 is TGTGCCAGCAGCTCGCAGGCGGGGGGCAACGAGCAGTACTTC.

The chain carries TRBV19 and TRBJ2-7, with D maybe TRBD2 (7 bases). V dropped 7 bases and J dropped 4 bases, with 20 bases sitting between them. The length of the CDR3 is 15 residues. CDR1 and CDR2 from the germline V gene are LNHDA and SQIVND (reference sequence). This chain's CDR3 is CASTSLWGGPYEQYF. The CDR3 region has the DNA TGTGCCAGTACCTCCCTGTGGGGGGGGCCGTACGAGCAGTACTTC. Together with reference TRBV19 and TRBJ2-7, the CDR3 gives the full variable domain: DGGITQSPKYLFRKEGQNVTLSCEQNLNHDAMYWYRQDPGQGLRLIYYSQIVNDFQKGDIAEGYSVSREKKESFPLTVTSAQKNPTAFYLCASTSLWGGPYEQYFGPGTRLTVT.

V usage is TRBV7-2 and J usage is TRBJ2-3; no clear D gene. The CDR3 has 15 residues. The germline V gene encodes CDR1 SGHTA and CDR2 FQGNSA. The V end lost 1 base, the J end lost 3 bases, and 11 bases lay between the germline ends. The CDR3 spells CASSLVPTGTDTQYF. CDR3 in DNA: TGTGCCAGCAGCTTAGTCCCAACCGGGACAGATACGCAGTATTTT.

The chain joins TRBV9 to TRBJ2-2; 7 bases map to TRBD2. Germline V gene data show CDR1 as SGDLS and CDR2 as YYNGEE. This CDR3 has 18 residues. The V gene end was trimmed by 0 bases and the J gene end by 5 bases; junction bases not matched to a gene: 13. In DNA form, the CDR3 reads TGTGCCAGCAGCGTAGTACCCGGGGCTAGCGGCAGGACCGGGGAGCTGTTTTTT. Translating gives CASSVVPGASGRTGELFF.

With regard to this clone: At one of its ends the junction is not consistent with the germline gene, which may arise from a read error. The rearrangement joins TRBV2 to TRBJ1-2; 8 bases agree with TRBD1. Per the germline V gene, CDR1 is SNHLY and CDR2 is FYNNEI. CDR3 length equals 15 residues. CDR3 amino acids: CAGSEARTGNYGYTF. CDR3 sequence (DNA): TGTGCCGGCAGTGAAGCGAGGACAGGGAACTATGGCTACACCTTC.

This sequence joins TRBV7-9 and TRBJ2-1; D might be TRBD2 (6 bases). The CDR3 loop spans 14 amino acids. V lost 5 bases to trimming and J lost 7 bases, with 15 bases between them. Germline values: CDR1 SEHNR, CDR2 FQNEAQ (reference sequence). CDR3 DNA: TGTGCCAGCAGCGAAACTAGGGGAGGTAATGAGCAGTTCTTC. It translates to CASSETRGGNEQFF.

V and J are TRBV11-2 and TRBJ2-5; D not resolved. The closer fit of TRBJ2-7 to the DNA end suggests the J call may be wrong. The CDR3 extends over 11 amino acids. Germline-derived CDR1 and CDR2 are SGHAT and FQNNGV. This CDR3 reads CASSFSYEQYF. The CDR3 DNA reads as TGTGCCAGCAGCTTTAGCTACGAGCAGTACTTC.

The gene calls are TRBV5-3 and TRBJ2-2; TRBD2 is a possible D gene (5 bases). TRBV5-3 is an open reading frame, and its role is uncertain. The CDR3 is made up of 15 amino acids. V was clipped by 1 base and J by 4 bases, with 11 bases between them. CDR3 bases: TGTGCCAGAAGCTTGCTGAGGGCTGGCACCGGGGAGCTGTTTTTT. Translating gives CARSLLRAGTGELFF.

The chain couples TRBV28 to TRBJ2-5, with TRBD1 matching 9 bases. Germline-derived CDR1 and CDR2 are MDHEN and SYDVKM. V lost 5 bases to trimming and J lost 5 bases; unmatched junction nucleotides: 12. The CDR3 has 16 amino acids. CDR3 residues: CASSLKGTGYRETQYF. As DNA, the CDR3 is TGTGCCAGCAGTCTAAAAGGGACAGGGTACAGGGAGACCCAGTACTTC.

The rearrangement joins TRBV11-2 to TRBJ2-5, with no clear D. Germline assignment: CDR1 SGHAT and CDR2 FQNNGV. The CDR3 is 14 amino acids. Trimming removed 4 bases at V and 1 base at J, with 10 bases between. The CDR3 loop is CASSSSGLQETQYF. The CDR3 DNA reads as TGTGCCAGCAGCTCCAGTGGCCTCCAAGAGACCCAGTACTTC. Drawing the rest from reference TRBV11-2 and TRBJ2-5, the complete variable domain is EAGVAQSPRYKIIEKRQSVAFWCNPISGHATLYWYQQILGQGPKLLIQFQNNGVVDDSQLPKDRFSAERLKGVDSTLKIQPAKLEDSAVYLCASSSSGLQETQYFGPGTRLLVL.

The chain links TRBV28 to TRBJ2-7; 7 positions agree with TRBD2. This CDR3 region has 13 residues. Germline CDR1 and CDR2: MDHEN and SYDVKM. Trimming took 8 bases from V and 5 from J; bases not matched to a gene: 9. CDR3: CASRGVMVDEQYF. The DNA for the CDR3 is TGTGCCAGCCGGGGGGTTATGGTCGACGAGCAGTACTTC.

In nucleotides, the CDR3 is TGTGCCATCAGTGGGATAGCGGGAGGGGGCACAGATACGCAGTATTTT. Its protein product is CAISGIAGGGTDTQYF. The gene calls are TRBV10-3 and TRBJ2-3; 11 nucleotides line up with TRBD2. Germline lookup yields CDR1 ENHRY and CDR2 SYGVKD. After removal of 4 bases from V and 1 base from J, the junction contained 4 bases not matched to a gene. The CDR3 is 16 residues long.